This is a list of T cell receptor beta chains from one sample in a study of identical twins. TCRdb fed the 5' RACE reads into MiXCR, producing one record per CDR3 protein. The sample lists around 230,000 distinct CDR3 sequences; 5% to 7% were seen once. This sample was also put to use in a study of T cells expressing NK-cell markers.

The sequencing sample was made of CD8+ T cells sorted from blood. The receptors stem from a woman aged 18-35 years in good health. Each CDR3 is given with its conserved first and last residue. D genes are given only for firm matches. Size values are once, few and many counts, or a class for expanded clones, and some rows have none.

cdr3_nt cdr3_aa clone_size v_call d_call j_call
TGTGCCAGCAGTTCGGCGGGAGGCACCAATGAGCAGTTCTTC CASSSAGGTNEQFF few TRBV12-3/TRBV12-4 TRBD2 TRBJ2-1
TGTGCCAGCACCATACTAGCGGGGGGCACAGATACGCAGTATTTT CASTILAGGTDTQYF many TRBV12-3/TRBV12-4 TRBD2 TRBJ2-3
TGTGCCAGCGGGTTAGGGGGACCGTCCTACGAGCAGTACTTC CASGLGGPSYEQYF many TRBV12-3/TRBV12-4 - TRBJ2-7
TGTGCCAGCAGCTCGCCCTCTTCGGGACTAGCGGGAACCCAAGAGACCCAGTACTTC CASSSPSSGLAGTQETQYF few TRBV7-8 TRBD2 TRBJ2-5
TGTGCCAGCAGTTCGACTGGAAACACCATATATTTT CASSSTGNTIYF few TRBV12-3/TRBV12-4 - TRBJ1-3
TGTGCCAGCAGTTATTCACGCCAGGGGAACACTGAAGCTTTCTTT CASSYSRQGNTEAFF - TRBV6-5 - TRBJ1-1
TGTGCTAGCAGCTTAGGCTCTACTAGCCAATACCCCAATGAGCAGTTCTTC CASSLGSTSQYPNEQFF - TRBV7-7 - TRBJ2-1
TGTGCCACGGGGGTCACCCGGATCTCTCACGAGCAGTACTTC CATGVTRISHEQYF many TRBV27 - TRBJ2-7
TGCAGCGCTACTAGCGGCTTCTACAATGAGCAGTTCTTC CSATSGFYNEQFF - TRBV29-1 TRBD2 TRBJ2-1
TGCAGCGTCCCGGAGGAGCAGTTCTTC CSVPEEQFF - TRBV29-1 - TRBJ2-1
TGTGCCAGTAGTCCCTCCCCCGTTATATGGACGATCTACGAGCAGTACTTC CASSPSPVIWTIYEQYF few TRBV19 - TRBJ2-7
TGTGCCAGCAGTTTCGGCCGGACTTATTTTGAGACCCAGTACTTC CASSFGRTYFETQYF - TRBV6-5 - TRBJ2-5
TGCAGCGTTGAACATACTAGCGGGAGCCAAGCGAATGAGCAGTTCTTC CSVEHTSGSQANEQFF - TRBV29-1 TRBD2 TRBJ2-1
TGTGCCAGCAGTGAACCACAATTCCACCTTAACACTGAAGCTTTCTTT CASSEPQFHLNTEAFF many TRBV6-1 - TRBJ1-1
TGCAGTGCTAGAGACCCGCGGATGGCTAGCGGGGTCTACAATGAGCAGTTCTTC CSARDPRMASGVYNEQFF many TRBV20-1 TRBD2 TRBJ2-1
TGCGCCAGCAGCGCCGCAACTAATGAAAAACTGTTTTTT CASSAATNEKLFF many TRBV5-1 - TRBJ1-4
TGTGCCAGCAGCTTGGGGACTCTCCACGAGCAGTACTTC CASSLGTLHEQYF many TRBV7-9 - TRBJ2-7
TGCGCCAGCGGGGTGGGACAGGCCTCCTACGAGCAGTACTTC CASGVGQASYEQYF few TRBV10-2 TRBD1 TRBJ2-7
TGTGCCAGCAGCCAGGTAGCCCCCGGGGAGCTGTTTTTT CASSQVAPGELFF - TRBV5-6 - TRBJ2-2
TGTGCCAGCAGCTCTCTACCGCCCAATGAGCAGTTCTTC CASSSLPPNEQFF - TRBV7-9 - TRBJ2-1
TGCAGCGTTGAAGACGGGACCACAGATACGCAGTATTTT CSVEDGTTDTQYF many TRBV29-1 - TRBJ2-3
TGTGCCAGCACAGCAGGGGTGGCCAGCGGGGCAACGCACTACGAGCAGTACTTC CASTAGVASGATHYEQYF few TRBV11-2 - TRBJ2-7
TGTGCCACCAGCAGGCCGGGACAGGGGGTCGGGGAGCAGTTCTTC CATSRPGQGVGEQFF - TRBV15 TRBD1 TRBJ2-1
TGTGCCAGCAGTTTACAGGGGGCCAGCGAGCAGTACTTC CASSLQGASEQYF many TRBV12-3/TRBV12-4 TRBD1 TRBJ2-7
TGTGCCAGCAGTGAAGCATTCTCCGAGCAGTACTTC CASSEAFSEQYF - TRBV6-1 - TRBJ2-7
TGTGCCAGCAGCTTAGGGAAAGGGGTAGCCAAAAACATTCAGTACTTC CASSLGKGVAKNIQYF many TRBV13 - TRBJ2-4
TGTGCCAGCACAATCCTGGAGGGCGGGAGGGCCGGAGATACGCAGTATTTT CASTILEGGRAGDTQYF - TRBV12-3/TRBV12-4 TRBD2 TRBJ2-3
TGTGCCAGCAGTTACGGGACGGGTGCCTACAATGAGCAGTTCTTC CASSYGTGAYNEQFF - TRBV6-2/TRBV6-3 - TRBJ2-1
TGTGCCAGCAGCTCCTGCCTCCTGGGGGAGACCCAGTACTTC CASSSCLLGETQYF few TRBV7-3 - TRBJ2-5
TGCAGTGCACAGGCTGGGGTCTCCTACAATGAGCAGTTCTTC CSAQAGVSYNEQFF few TRBV20-1 - TRBJ2-1
TGTGCCAGCAGCCGGACTAGCGGGGGAGGGAAGACCCAGTACTTC CASSRTSGGGKTQYF - TRBV6-2/TRBV6-3 TRBD2 TRBJ2-5
TGTGCCAGCAGTTACTCAGAGGACGCAAGCTCCTACAATGAGCAGTTCTTC CASSYSEDASSYNEQFF - TRBV6-2/TRBV6-3 - TRBJ2-1
TGTGCCAGCTCACCCCTGGACAGAACTGCCTACAATGAGCAGTTCTTC CASSPLDRTAYNEQFF - TRBV18 - TRBJ2-1
TGTGCCAGCAGCGAGGGGGACGGGGGAATATATGGCTACACCTTC CASSEGDGGIYGYTF few TRBV9 - TRBJ1-2
TGCAGTGCTGCCACTAGCGGGAGGGGAAACGAGCAGTTCTTC CSAATSGRGNEQFF - TRBV20-1 TRBD2 TRBJ2-1
TGTGCCAGCAGCTCTAGCGGGAGGGCAGTTGGTGAGCAGTTCTTC CASSSSGRAVGEQFF few TRBV9 TRBD2 TRBJ2-1